What follows describes a single T cell receptor beta chain. Its antigen is undetermined. Here immunoSEQ multiplex PCR was the method, and the copy in TCRdb shows in-frame clones only, minus some. Of almost 80,000 clones in the sample, roughly 81% were seen once. The sample is drawn from a study of OX40 agonist ivuxolimab in advanced cancers. Overall study: Eligibility admitted prior anti-PD-1, anti-PD-L1 or anti-CTLA-4 therapy; 35% to 40% had some. Study outcomes and limitations: Relative to CD4+ cells, CD8+ T cells on average had more expanded clones.

The germline CDR1 and CDR2 sequences are MGHRA and YSYEKL. The CDR3 covers 17 residues. V lost 3 bases, J lost 2 bases, and 11 bases stayed unmatched. The input for sequencing was CD4+ or CD8+ T cells sorted from blood, taken in a trial of the OX40 agonist ivuxolimab. The chain combines TRBV4-1 with TRBJ2-7; the match to TRBD1 covers 9 bases. This TCR came from an adult with an advanced solid tumor such as melanoma, head and neck, liver or kidney cancer. CDR3 coding DNA: TGCGCCAGCAGCCAGAAACCTGGGACAGGGATCACCTACGAGCAGTACTTC. As protein: CASSQKPGTGITYEQYF.